This T cell receptor (beta chain) was obtained from a study of T cells in localized non-small cell lung cancer. General study results and limits: Adjacent lung had a median roughly 58 of the 100 largest tumor clones. Longer overall survival accompanied higher blood T cell density. Sequencing covered just one tumor region, so heterogeneity cannot be ruled out. Uninvolved adjacent lung showed higher T cell clonality than tumor.

To note about this clone: The antigen remains unidentified.

V lost 7 bases to trimming and J lost 6 bases; unmatched junction nucleotides: 3. Germline V gives CDR1 ENHRY, CDR2 SYGVKD. The CDR3 totals 13 residues. Profiled with immunoSEQ multiplex PCR; TCRdb holds only in-frame clones, not every one. The profile shows tens of thousands of clones, approximately 84% of them singletons. This clonotype was sampled from a female donor at least 60 years old with stage I lung adenocarcinoma. The gene calls are TRBV10-3 and TRBJ2-1; 10 bases line up with TRBD1. The specimen was peripheral blood, collected before any cancer treatment. CDR3 DNA: TGTGCCATCATGGGACAGGGGTTCAATGAGCAGTTCTTC. Its translation: CAIMGQGFNEQFF.